This entry is about one T cell receptor beta chain. Its target is unknown. The source of the sample is a study of cytomegalovirus exposure and HLA in healthy donors. As for the study in general: Earlier results showed 90 million to 120 million unique TCR beta sequences derived from some 180 million T cells. The study's findings and limits: The majority of TCR sequences were rare, yet some public TCRs appeared in many donors. A classifier reportedly called cytomegalovirus status with high sensitivity and specificity. Under in vitro conditions, a few CMV-associated chains were confirmed as specific for CMV antigens.

CDR3 length: 16 amino acids. V shed 4 bases and J 4 bases; nucleotides not matched to a gene: 9. The V gene's germline CDR1 is SGHNT and CDR2 YYREEE (reference sequence). This PCR relied on a set of 60 Vbeta primers and 13 Jbeta primers. The assay was immunoSEQ multiplex PCR, and TCRdb's table has in-frame clones only and misses some. The repertoire has around 150,000 clones, 60% to 75% of them found once; the top ten carry 1.6%. The rearrangement uses TRBV5-4 and TRBJ2-3; 10 bases agree with TRBD1. The specimen sequenced was PBMCs. The receptor was isolated from a human donor in good health. CDR3 region: CASSLGQGGRSDTQYF. CDR3 nucleotide sequence: TGTGCCAGCAGCCTCGGACAGGGGGGACGATCAGATACGCAGTATTTT.